The 22 T cell receptor beta chains listed next were all sequenced from one sample in a study of T cell responses to AZD1222 COVID-19 vaccine. Libraries were prepared by immunoSEQ multiplex PCR; TCRdb keeps only in-frame clonotypes and omits some of them. The repertoire has roughly 99,000 clones, 89% of them found once; the top ten carry roughly 6.5%. The starting material was peripheral blood, obtained on day 0 of AZD1222 vaccination. Every receptor here comes from an adult in good health.

The rearrangement joins TRBV7-2 to TRBJ2-3; 10 nucleotides match TRBD2. Germline-derived CDR1 and CDR2 are SGHTA and FQGNSA. The junction had 9 bases not matched to a gene; V was cut back by 5 bases and J by 4 bases. This CDR3 has 16 amino acids. DNA of the CDR3: TGTGCCAGCAGCCGGAACCCTAGCGGGAGCGCAGATACGCAGTATTTT. It specifies CASSRNPSGSADTQYF.

This clone appeared a few times. The chain couples TRBV21-1 to TRBJ2-3; the D segment call TRBD2 is taken from the table without a DNA check. TRBV21-1 is marked as a pseudogene. The CDR3 spans 15 residues. CDR3 DNA sequence: TGTGCCAGCAGCGTGTACTTGTCTGGCACAGATACGCAGTATTTT. Its protein is CASSVYLSGTDTQYF.

In its sample, this clone was seen many times. The rearrangement joins TRBV28 to TRBJ2-7, with 7 bases aligning to TRBD2. Germline-derived CDR1 and CDR2 are MDHEN and SYDVKM. V lost 5 bases, J lost 3 bases, and 7 bases stayed unmatched. The CDR3 loop spans 14 amino acids. CDR3 protein: CASSGRGSSYEQYF. CDR3 nucleotides: TGTGCCAGCAGTGGTCGCGGGAGCAGCTACGAGCAGTACTTC.

This clone was seen just once. The rearrangement uses TRBV24-1 and TRBJ2-3; D tentatively fits TRBD1 or TRBD2 (5 bases each). Germline CDR1 reads KGHDR; CDR2 reads SFDVKD. Trimming took 2 bases from V and 4 from J, leaving 18 bases between them. The CDR3 covers 17 residues. The CDR3 region is CATSDSPGTLGADTQYF. CDR3 coding DNA: TGTGCCACCAGTGATTCCCCTGGAACGCTGGGGGCAGATACGCAGTATTTT.

The V gene is TRBV28, the J gene TRBJ1-2; D gene ambiguous. Per the germline V gene, CDR1 is MDHEN and CDR2 is SYDVKM. V lost 6 bases and J 8 bases, leaving 13 bases between the germline ends. The length of the CDR3 is 12 residues. Here the CDR3 DNA reads TGTGCCAGCAGAAGAAGGTCGGAGGGCTACACCTTC. Its protein product is CASRRRSEGYTF.

The chain couples TRBV18 to TRBJ1-5; TRBD1 agrees at 8 bases. This CDR3 comprises 14 residues. Germline trimming cut 4 bases from V and 7 bases from J; bases unmatched to any gene: 6. Germline V gene data show CDR1 as KGHSH and CDR2 as LQKENI. CDR3 residues: CASSLGQGGQPQHF. The CDR3, as DNA: TGTGCCAGCTCACTCGGACAGGGCGGACAGCCCCAGCATTTT.

This clone was recorded at least ten times. The chain carries TRBV9 and TRBJ1-2, with D possibly being TRBD1 (5 bases). The V and J ends lost 1 base and 3 bases respectively, with 10 bases between them. Germline V gene sequence: CDR1 SGDLS, CDR2 YYNGEE. CDR3 size: 14 residues. As DNA, the CDR3 is TGTGCCAGCAGCGTACTCACGGGGGACTATGGCTACACCTTC. Translating gives CASSVLTGDYGYTF.

The chain's CDR3 is CASSGPSGGGRATYEQYF. CDR3 nucleotides: TGTGCCAGCAGTGGACCCTCGGGAGGCGGGAGGGCCACCTACGAGCAGTACTTC. V and J are TRBV25-1 and TRBJ2-7; 9 nucleotides agree with TRBD2. V was clipped by 4 bases and J by 2 bases; unmatched bases: 15. There are 18 residues in the CDR3. CDR1 MGHDK and CDR2 SYGVNS come from the germline V gene.

The CDR3 DNA reads as TGTGCCTGGAGTGGGAGAGTGAGGCTCGAGCAGTACTTC. Translated, it gives CAWSGRVRLEQYF. V is TRBV30 and J is TRBJ2-7, with no clear D. The CDR3 spans 13 residues. V lost 1 base to trimming and J lost 6 bases, with 13 bases between them. Germline V gives CDR1 GTSNPN, CDR2 SVGIG (reference sequence).

The chain combines TRBV6-1 with TRBJ2-5, with TRBD2 identical over 9 bases. Per germline, CDR1 MNHNS and CDR2 SASEGT. V was pared by 3 bases and J by 1 base, with 9 bases of the junction left unmatched. This CDR3 region has 17 residues. CDR3 region: CASSDLSRLAAQETQYF. The CDR3 nucleotides read TGTGCCAGCAGTGATTTGAGTCGACTAGCGGCCCAAGAGACCCAGTACTTC.

The chain combines TRBV19 with TRBJ1-5; D is possibly TRBD1 (5 bases). The CDR3 is made up of 15 amino acids. V was shortened by 3 bases and J by 3 bases, with 12 bases between the two germline ends. Germline V gives CDR1 LNHDA, CDR2 SQIVND (reference sequence). CDR3 in DNA: TGTGCCAGTAGTATGGGCAGGGCCTTCAATCAGCCCCAGCATTTT. This sequence encodes CASSMGRAFNQPQHF.

This clone was seen a handful of times. This chain uses TRBV19 with TRBJ2-7, with TRBD1 as a possible D gene (5 bases). CDR3 length: 14 residues. The V gene's germline CDR1 is LNHDA and CDR2 SQIVND (reference sequence). V dropped 5 bases and J dropped 3 bases, with 14 bases sitting between them. CDR3 region: CASSPGYLDYEQYF. CDR3 in DNA: TGTGCCAGTAGTCCAGGGTACTTGGACTACGAGCAGTACTTC.

The J gene is TRBJ2-7, the V gene TRBV6-5; D not resolved. The germline V gene encodes CDR1 MNHEY and CDR2 SVGAGI. The CDR3 has 13 amino acids. V was trimmed by 6 bases and J by 6 bases, leaving 15 bases between them. The CDR3 DNA reads as TGTGCCAGCAGCCGCGACCCCCTTAGCGAGCAGTACTTC. Translation gives CASSRDPLSEQYF.

This chain links TRBV28 with TRBJ1-2; D is undetermined. CDR3 size: 13 residues. Looked up from germline, CDR1 is MDHEN and CDR2 is SYDVKM. V was shortened by 6 bases and J by 7 bases, with 15 bases between the two germline ends. CDR3 in amino acids: CASSLFAGSGYTF. For the CDR3, the DNA is TGTGCCAGCAGCCTATTTGCAGGATCTGGCTACACCTTC.

This chain joins TRBV6-2 or TRBV6-3 and TRBJ1-1; 7 bases match TRBD1. The V gene end was trimmed by 4 bases and the J gene end by 1 base; junction bases not matched to a gene: 6. There are 15 residues in the CDR3. Germline V gene lookup returns CDR1 MNHEY and CDR2 SVGEGT. The chain's CDR3 is CASSSPTGKNTEAFF. The CDR3 DNA follows: TGTGCCAGCAGTTCTCCGACAGGGAAGAACACTGAAGCTTTCTTT.

The chain joins TRBV7-3 to TRBJ2-2, with 11 bases that match TRBD2. The CDR3 is 15 amino acids. After removal of 6 bases from V and 7 bases from J, the junction contained 7 bases not matched to a gene. Germline loops: CDR1 SGHTA, CDR2 FQGTGA. CDR3 residues: CASRTTGTSGGELFF. The CDR3 coding sequence is TGTGCCAGCAGAACTACCGGGACTAGCGGCGGGGAGCTGTTTTTT.

The chain combines TRBV11-3 with TRBJ2-7; the match to TRBD1 covers 9 bases. Germline loops: CDR1 SGHNT, CDR2 YENEEA. V gave up 6 bases and J gave up 3 bases; unmatched junction bases: 3. The CDR3 spans 13 residues. The CDR3 nucleotides read TGTGCCAGCAGTCGGGACAGGGACTACGAGCAGTACTTC. As protein: CASSRDRDYEQYF.

V usage is TRBV30 and J usage is TRBJ2-6, with D perhaps assigned TRBD1 or TRBD2 (6 bases each). CDR1 and CDR2 (germline): GTSNPN, SVGIG (reference sequence). The CDR3 loop spans 17 amino acids. Trimming shortened V by 0 bases and J by 5 bases, and 17 bases separated the two germline ends. This chain's CDR3 is CAWSVDYREDWANVLTF. The CDR3 DNA reads TGTGCCTGGAGTGTAGACTACAGGGAGGACTGGGCCAACGTCCTGACTTTC. Drawing the rest from reference TRBV30 and TRBJ2-6, the complete variable domain is SQTIHQWPATLVQPVGSPLSLECTVEGTSNPNLYWYRQAAGRGLQLLFYSVGIGQISSEVPQNLSASRPQDRQFILSSKKLLLSDSGFYLCAWSVDYREDWANVLTFGAGSRLTVL.

The V gene is TRBV11-3, the J gene TRBJ1-1; possible D gene TRBD1, 6 bases. The CDR3 extends over 13 amino acids. V lost 1 base and J 4 bases, leaving 7 bases between the germline ends. Germline V gives CDR1 SGHNT, CDR2 YENEEA. Here the CDR3 DNA reads TGTGCCAGCAGCTTAGGGACAGCCACTGAAGCTTTCTTT. Encoded protein: CASSLGTATEAFF.

The chain couples TRBV30 to TRBJ2-2, with 15 bases fitting TRBD2. J was trimmed by 2 bases and V by 3 bases; bases with no gene match: 7. There are 18 residues in the CDR3. Germline V gene lookup returns CDR1 GTSNPN and CDR2 SVGIG (reference sequence). The CDR3 protein is CAWRKRTSGRVNTGELFF. The CDR3 bases are TGTGCCTGGAGGAAAAGGACTAGCGGGAGGGTAAACACCGGGGAGCTGTTTTTT.

This chain uses TRBV7-2 with TRBJ1-5; D call uncertain. Looked up from germline, CDR1 is SGHTA and CDR2 is FQGNSA. This CDR3 is 13 amino acids long. V lost 3 bases to trimming and J lost 6 bases, with 9 bases between them. CDR3 coding DNA: TGTGCCAGCAGCTTCCGGAAGGGTCAGCCCCAGCATTTT. Amino acids: CASSFRKGQPQHF.

The rearrangement joins TRBV5-6 to TRBJ2-7; 8 positions agree with TRBD1. CDR1 SGHDT and CDR2 YYEEEE come from the germline V gene. The V gene end was trimmed by 4 bases and the J gene end by 2 bases; junction bases not matched to a gene: 5. CDR3 length equals 14 residues. CDR3 DNA sequence: TGTGCCAGCAGCGGAGACAGGGGAGCCTACGAGCAGTACTTC. This encodes CASSGDRGAYEQYF.